The rows below give T cell receptor beta chains drawn from one sample of a study of spatial heterogeneity in lung cancer. One entry per CDR3 protein results from TCRdb running MiXCR on the 5' RACE reads. The table lists around 21,000 distinct CDR3 sequences, over 2.5% of them singletons, with under 8% in the top ten. This material consisted of lung tumor tissue, taken at surgery. These receptors were collected from a male donor with early-stage non-small cell lung cancer. The CDR3 runs from the conserved cysteine through the conserved F or W. The D gene is left open where the match is weak. The listing skips clone size in some rows; elsewhere it reads once, few, many or a size class.

many	TRBV7-9	TRBJ2-2	TRBD1	TGTGCCAGCAGCACCGGGACAGCGAACACCGGGGAGCTGTTTTTT	CASSTGTANTGELFF
many	TRBV29-1	TRBJ2-3	TRBD2	TGCAGCGCGACTAGCGGAGGAAGCACAGATACGCAGTATTTT	CSATSGGSTDTQYF
many	TRBV5-1	TRBJ1-1	NA	TGCGCCAGCAGCTTGGCAGGGTTGGACACTGAAGCTTTCTTT	CASSLAGLDTEAFF
many	TRBV7-3	TRBJ2-1	TRBD2	TGTGCCAGCAGCCGGACTAGCGGGAGGTTTAATGAGCAGTTCTTC	CASSRTSGRFNEQFF
many	TRBV9	TRBJ2-3	NA	TGTGCCAGCAGCGTAGTTGGCAGCCCAGGCACAGATACGCAGTATTTT	CASSVVGSPGTDTQYF
many	TRBV9	TRBJ2-6	NA	TGTGCCAGCAGCGTGCGGGACAGTACGTACGTCCTGACTTTC	CASSVRDSTYVLTF
many	TRBV29-1	TRBJ1-2	TRBD1	TGCAGCGTTGAAGGACAGGGGAACTATGGCTACACCTTC	CSVEGQGNYGYTF
many	TRBV20-1	TRBJ1-2	TRBD1	TGCAGTGCTGCGGCGGATGAGGCAGGGGGCGGCGCCTATGGCTACACCTTC	CSAAADEAGGGAYGYTF
many	TRBV5-1	TRBJ2-4	TRBD1	TGCGCCAGCAGCGGACCCACAGGGGCTGGCAGAAACATTCAGTACTTC	CASSGPTGAGRNIQYF
many	TRBV20-1	TRBJ2-6	NA	TGCAGTGCTAGAGGGGACTCCCGCTCTGGGGCCAACGTCCTGACTTTC	CSARGDSRSGANVLTF
medium-sized	TRBV12-3/TRBV12-4	TRBJ1-2	NA	TGTGCCAGCAGTACCGGACCGTCTTCAACTTCGGGAGCTAACTATGGCTACACCTTC	CASSTGPSSTSGANYGYTF
many	TRBV7-9	TRBJ2-7	NA	TGTGCCAGCAGCTCTCACTGGGTGTACCTCCCCGAGCAGTACTTC	CASSSHWVYLPEQYF
many	TRBV7-6	TRBJ2-7	NA	TGTGCCAGCAGCTTAGCGATGACAGGTTCACCCTACGAGCAGTACTTC	CASSLAMTGSPYEQYF
many	TRBV28	TRBJ2-3	NA	TGTGCCAGCAGTTTTAGTATCCAGGGCGGCACAGATACGCAGTATTTT	CASSFSIQGGTDTQYF
many	TRBV3-1	TRBJ1-2	NA	TGTGCCAGCAGCCAAGATCTCTCCCCAGGCAATGGCTACACCTTC	CASSQDLSPGNGYTF
NA	TRBV7-3	TRBJ2-6	NA	TGTGCCAGCAGCTTAAACCCTGCGGCCAACGTCCTGACTTTC	CASSLNPAANVLTF
many	TRBV4-2	TRBJ1-3	NA	TGTGCCAGCAGCCAAGGGATAAGGCACGCAGAGAGCTCTGGAAACACCATATATTTT	CASSQGIRHAESSGNTIYF
many	TRBV7-2	TRBJ2-3	NA	TGTGCCAGCAGCTTATGGTCGGGGGTAAGCACAGATACGCAGTATTTT	CASSLWSGVSTDTQYF
many	TRBV15	TRBJ2-4	TRBD2	TGTGCCACCAGCAGAGATCGGGTTTTCGGAACTAGCGGGAGATTAGCCAAAAACATTCAGTACTTC	CATSRDRVFGTSGRLAKNIQYF
many	TRBV27	TRBJ2-7	TRBD2	TGTGCCAGCAGAGGACTAGTGAGCGGCTACGAGCAGTACTTC	CASRGLVSGYEQYF
many	TRBV5-1	TRBJ2-7	NA	TGCGCCAGCAGCTTGTACGGTCCGACCTACGAGCAGTACTTC	CASSLYGPTYEQYF
many	TRBV5-1	TRBJ2-7	TRBD2	TGCGCCAGCCGCACGGGATCAGGACTAGCGGGAGTTCCAAGCTCCTACGAGCAGTACTTC	CASRTGSGLAGVPSSYEQYF
many	TRBV25-1	TRBJ2-3	NA	TGTGCCAGCAGTGATAGGGACGGAGGGCGGACAGATACGCAGTATTTT	CASSDRDGGRTDTQYF
many	TRBV2	TRBJ2-2	TRBD1	TGTGCCAGCGAGTGGACAGGGAACACCGGGGAGCTGTTTTTT	CASEWTGNTGELFF